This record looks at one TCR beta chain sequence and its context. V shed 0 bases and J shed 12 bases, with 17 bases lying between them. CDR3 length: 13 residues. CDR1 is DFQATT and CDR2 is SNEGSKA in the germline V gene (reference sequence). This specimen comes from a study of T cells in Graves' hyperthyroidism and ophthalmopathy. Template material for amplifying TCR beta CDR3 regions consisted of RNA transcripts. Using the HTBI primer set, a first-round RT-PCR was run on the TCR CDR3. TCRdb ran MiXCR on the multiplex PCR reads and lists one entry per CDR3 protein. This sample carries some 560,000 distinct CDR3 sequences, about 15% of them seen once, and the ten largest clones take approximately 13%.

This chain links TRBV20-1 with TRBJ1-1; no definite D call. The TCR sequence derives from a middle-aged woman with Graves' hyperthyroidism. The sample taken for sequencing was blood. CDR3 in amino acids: CSARDTLGGQSFF. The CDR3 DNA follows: TGCAGTGCTAGAGACACCCTAGGTGGGCAATCTTTCTTT.